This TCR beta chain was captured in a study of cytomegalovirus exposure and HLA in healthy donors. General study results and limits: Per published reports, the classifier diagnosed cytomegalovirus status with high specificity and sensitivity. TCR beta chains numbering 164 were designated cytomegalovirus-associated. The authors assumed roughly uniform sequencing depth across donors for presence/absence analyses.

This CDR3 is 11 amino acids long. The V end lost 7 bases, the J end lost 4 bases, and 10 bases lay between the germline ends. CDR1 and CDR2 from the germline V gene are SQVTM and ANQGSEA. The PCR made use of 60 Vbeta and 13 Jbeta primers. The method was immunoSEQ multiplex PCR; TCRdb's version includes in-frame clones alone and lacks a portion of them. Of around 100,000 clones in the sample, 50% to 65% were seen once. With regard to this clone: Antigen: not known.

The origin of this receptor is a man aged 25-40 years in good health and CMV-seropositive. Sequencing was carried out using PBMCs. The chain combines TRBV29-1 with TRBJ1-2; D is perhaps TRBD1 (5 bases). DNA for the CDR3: TGCAGCGCCACAGGCGGCTATGGCTACACCTTC. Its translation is CSATGGYGYTF.